The T cell receptor (beta chain) described here comes from a study of technical replicates of blood from a handful of donors. Here immunoSEQ multiplex PCR was the method, and the copy in TCRdb shows in-frame clones only, minus some. This sample has under 100,000 clones, with approximately 97% found just once. The germline V gene has CDR1 SGHDN and CDR2 FVKESK. The CDR3 sequence is 15 residues long. V lost 6 bases and J lost 4; bases outside the gene matches: 10. This clonotype was sampled from a human donor in good health. The sample consisted of T cells isolated from PBMCs. The chain combines TRBV14 with TRBJ2-5; the match to TRBD1 covers 8 bases. CDR3 amino acids: CASRSGTGSLETQYF. CDR3 sequence (DNA): TGTGCCAGCAGGTCCGGGACAGGTAGTCTAGAGACCCAGTACTTC.